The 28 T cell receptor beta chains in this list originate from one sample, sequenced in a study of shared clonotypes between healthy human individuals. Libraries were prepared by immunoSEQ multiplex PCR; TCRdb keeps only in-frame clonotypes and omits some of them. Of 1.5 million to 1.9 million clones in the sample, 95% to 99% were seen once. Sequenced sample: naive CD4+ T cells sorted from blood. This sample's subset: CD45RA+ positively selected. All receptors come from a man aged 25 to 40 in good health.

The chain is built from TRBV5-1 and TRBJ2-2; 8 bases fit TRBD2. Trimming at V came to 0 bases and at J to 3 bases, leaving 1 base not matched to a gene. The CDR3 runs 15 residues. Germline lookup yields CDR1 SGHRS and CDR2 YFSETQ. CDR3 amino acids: CASSLETSDTGELFF. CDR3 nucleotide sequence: TGCGCCAGCAGCTTGGAGACTAGCGACACCGGGGAGCTGTTTTTT. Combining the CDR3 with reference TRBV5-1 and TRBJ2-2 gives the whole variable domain KAGVTQTPRYLIKTRGQQVTLSCSPISGHRSVSWYQQTPGQGLQFLFEYFSETQRNKGNFPGRFSGRQFSNSRSEMNVSTLELGDSALYLCASSLETSDTGELFFGEGSRLTVL.

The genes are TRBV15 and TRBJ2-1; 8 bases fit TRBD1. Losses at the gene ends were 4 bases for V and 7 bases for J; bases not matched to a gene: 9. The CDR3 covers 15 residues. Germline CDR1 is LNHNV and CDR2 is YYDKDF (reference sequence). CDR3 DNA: TGTGCCACCAGCACCCGGACAGGGATGTTGAATGAGCAGTTCTTC. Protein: CATSTRTGMLNEQFF.

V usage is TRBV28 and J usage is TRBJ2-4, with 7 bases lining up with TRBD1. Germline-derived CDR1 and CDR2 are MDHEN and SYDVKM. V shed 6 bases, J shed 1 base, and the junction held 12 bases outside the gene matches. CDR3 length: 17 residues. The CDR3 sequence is CASSTLDRARAKNIQYF. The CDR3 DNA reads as TGTGCCAGCAGCACTCTTGACAGGGCTCGGGCCAAAAACATTCAGTACTTC.

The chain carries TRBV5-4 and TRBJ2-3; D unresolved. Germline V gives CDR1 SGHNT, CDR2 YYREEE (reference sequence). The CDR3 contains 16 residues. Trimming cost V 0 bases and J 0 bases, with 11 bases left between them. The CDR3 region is CASSLDPRESTDTQYF. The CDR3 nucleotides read TGTGCCAGCAGCTTGGATCCAAGAGAGAGCACAGATACGCAGTATTTT.

The CDR3 spells CASSPGDMNTEAFF. DNA of the CDR3: TGCGCCAGCAGCCCGGGAGACATGAACACTGAAGCTTTCTTT. J is TRBJ1-1 and V is TRBV10-1, with D unclear. Per the germline V gene, CDR1 is WNHNN and CDR2 is SYGVQD (reference sequence). The ends were cut back, 6 bases at V and 0 bases at J, with 11 bases in the middle. The CDR3 extends over 14 amino acids.

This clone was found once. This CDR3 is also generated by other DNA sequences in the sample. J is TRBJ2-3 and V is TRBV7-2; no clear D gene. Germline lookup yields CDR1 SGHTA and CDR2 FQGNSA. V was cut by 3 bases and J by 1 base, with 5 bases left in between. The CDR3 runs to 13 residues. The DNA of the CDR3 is TGTGCCAGCAGCTTTAGAGGCACAGATACGCAGTATTTT. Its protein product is CASSFRGTDTQYF.

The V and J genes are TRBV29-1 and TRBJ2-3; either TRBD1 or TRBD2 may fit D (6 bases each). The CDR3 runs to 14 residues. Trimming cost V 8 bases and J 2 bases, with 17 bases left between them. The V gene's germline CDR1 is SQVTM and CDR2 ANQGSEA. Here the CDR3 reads CSSEGGLSTDTQYF. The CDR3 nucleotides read TGCAGCTCAGAGGGGGGACTCTCCACAGATACGCAGTATTTT.

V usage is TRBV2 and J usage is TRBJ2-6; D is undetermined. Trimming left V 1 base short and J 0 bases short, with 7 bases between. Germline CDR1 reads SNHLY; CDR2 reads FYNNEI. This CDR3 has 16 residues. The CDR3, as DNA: TGTGCCAGCAGTGAAGGAGCCCACTCTGGGGCCAACGTCCTGACTTTC. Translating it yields CASSEGAHSGANVLTF. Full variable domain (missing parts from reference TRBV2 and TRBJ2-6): EPEVTQTPSHQVTQMGQEVILRCVPISNHLYFYWYRQILGQKVEFLVSFYNNEISEKSEIFDDQFSVERPDGSNFTLKIRSTKLEDSAMYFCASSEGAHSGANVLTFGAGSRLTVL.

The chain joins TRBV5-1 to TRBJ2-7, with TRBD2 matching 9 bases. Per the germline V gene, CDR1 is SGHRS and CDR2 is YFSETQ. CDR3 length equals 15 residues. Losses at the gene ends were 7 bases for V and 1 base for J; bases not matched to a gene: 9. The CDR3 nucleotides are TGCGCCAGCCGGGCTTTTACTAGCGGGTCCTACGAGCAGTACTTC. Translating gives CASRAFTSGSYEQYF. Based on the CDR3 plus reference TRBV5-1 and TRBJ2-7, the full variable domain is KAGVTQTPRYLIKTRGQQVTLSCSPISGHRSVSWYQQTPGQGLQFLFEYFSETQRNKGNFPGRFSGRQFSNSRSEMNVSTLELGDSALYLCASRAFTSGSYEQYFGPGTRLTVT.

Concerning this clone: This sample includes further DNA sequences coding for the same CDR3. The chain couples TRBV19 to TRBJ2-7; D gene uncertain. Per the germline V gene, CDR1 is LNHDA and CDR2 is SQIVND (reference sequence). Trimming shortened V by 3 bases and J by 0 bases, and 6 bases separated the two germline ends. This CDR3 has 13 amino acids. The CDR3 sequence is CASSIAVSYEQYF. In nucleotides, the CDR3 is TGTGCCAGTAGTATTGCGGTCTCCTACGAGCAGTACTTC.

The CDR3 bases are TGTGCCTGGAGTGTACGATGGGGACGTACCTACGAGCAGTACTTC. This sequence encodes CAWSVRWGRTYEQYF. V gene TRBV30 combines with J gene TRBJ2-7; D is perhaps TRBD1 or TRBD2 (5 bases each). There are 15 residues in the CDR3. The V and J ends lost 0 bases and 2 bases respectively, with 14 bases between them. Germline V CDR1 and CDR2: GTSNPN, SVGIG (reference sequence).

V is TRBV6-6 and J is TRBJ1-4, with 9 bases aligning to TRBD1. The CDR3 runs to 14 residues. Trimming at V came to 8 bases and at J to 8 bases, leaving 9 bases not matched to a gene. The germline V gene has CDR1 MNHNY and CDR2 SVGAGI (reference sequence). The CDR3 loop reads CASCRDRATEKLFF. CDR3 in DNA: TGTGCCAGCTGTCGGGACAGGGCTACAGAAAAACTGTTTTTT.

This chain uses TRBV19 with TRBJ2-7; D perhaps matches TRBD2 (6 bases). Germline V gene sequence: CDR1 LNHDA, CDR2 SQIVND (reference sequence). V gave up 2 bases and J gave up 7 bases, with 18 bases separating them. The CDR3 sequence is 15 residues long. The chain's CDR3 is CASSITAGTLWEQYF. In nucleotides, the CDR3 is TGTGCCAGTAGTATAACGGCGGGGACCCTCTGGGAGCAGTACTTC.

The CDR3 here is CSVSTGSGANVLTF. The CDR3 DNA reads TGCAGCGTTAGTACAGGCTCTGGGGCCAACGTCCTGACTTTC. The chain carries TRBV29-1 and TRBJ2-6; tentatively, D is TRBD1 (5 bases). Trimming stripped 5 bases from V and 0 bases from J, with 8 bases between. This CDR3 has 14 amino acids. Germline V gene data show CDR1 as SQVTM and CDR2 as ANQGSEA. The full variable domain, rest sourced from reference TRBV29-1 and TRBJ2-6, is SAVISQKPSRDICQRGTSLTIQCQVDSQVTMMFWYRQQPGQSLTLIATANQGSEATYESGFVIDKFPISRPNLTFSTLTVSNMSPEDSSIYLCSVSTGSGANVLTFGAGSRLTVL.

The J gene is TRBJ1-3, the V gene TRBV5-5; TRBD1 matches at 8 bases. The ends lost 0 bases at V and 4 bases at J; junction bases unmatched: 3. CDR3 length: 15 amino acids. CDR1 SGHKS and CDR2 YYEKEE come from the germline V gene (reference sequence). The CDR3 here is CASSLGQGFGNTIYF. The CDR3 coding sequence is TGTGCCAGCAGCTTGGGACAGGGGTTCGGAAACACCATATATTTT.

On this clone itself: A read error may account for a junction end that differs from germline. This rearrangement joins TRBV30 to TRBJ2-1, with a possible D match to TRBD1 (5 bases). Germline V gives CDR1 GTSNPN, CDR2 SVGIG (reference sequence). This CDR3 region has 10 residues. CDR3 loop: CACSRGSELF. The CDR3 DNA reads TGTGCCTGCTCTAGGGGTAGTGAGCTCTTC.

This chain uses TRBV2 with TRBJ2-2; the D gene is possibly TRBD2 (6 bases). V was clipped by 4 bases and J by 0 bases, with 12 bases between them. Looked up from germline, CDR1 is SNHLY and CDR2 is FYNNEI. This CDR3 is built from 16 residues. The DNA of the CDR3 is TGTGCCAGCAGTGCGGAGGGGAAGGCGAACACCGGGGAGCTGTTTTTT. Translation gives CASSAEGKANTGELFF.

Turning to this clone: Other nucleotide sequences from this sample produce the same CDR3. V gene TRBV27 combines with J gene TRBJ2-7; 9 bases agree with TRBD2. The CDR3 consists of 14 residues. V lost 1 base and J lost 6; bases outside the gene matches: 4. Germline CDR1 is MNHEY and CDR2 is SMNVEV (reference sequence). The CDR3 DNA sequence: TGTGCCAGCAGTTTATTAGCGGGAGTGGGCGAGCAGTACTTC. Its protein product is CASSLLAGVGEQYF.

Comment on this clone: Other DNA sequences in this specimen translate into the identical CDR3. The CDR3 nucleotides read TGTGCCAGCAGCGTAGCCGGGACTAGCAGTTACAATGAGCAGTTCTTC. Translating gives CASSVAGTSSYNEQFF. The chain uses TRBV9 and TRBJ2-1, with 9 bases matching TRBD2. The CDR3 length is 16 residues. Germline values: CDR1 SGDLS, CDR2 YYNGEE. V dropped 0 bases and J dropped 4; count of bases not matched to a gene: 5.

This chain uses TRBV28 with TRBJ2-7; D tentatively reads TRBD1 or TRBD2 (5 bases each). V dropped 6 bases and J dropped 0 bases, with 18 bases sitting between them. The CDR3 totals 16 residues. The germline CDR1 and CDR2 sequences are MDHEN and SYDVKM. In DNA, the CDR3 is TGTGCCAGCAGGATAGCCGGGACGGTAAACTCCTACGAGCAGTACTTC. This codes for CASRIAGTVNSYEQYF. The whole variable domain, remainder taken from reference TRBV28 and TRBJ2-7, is DVKVTQSSRYLVKRTGEKVFLECVQDMDHENMFWYRQDPGLGLRLIYFSYDVKMKEKGDIPEGYSVSREKKERFSLILESASTNQTSMYLCASRIAGTVNSYEQYFGPGTRLTVT.

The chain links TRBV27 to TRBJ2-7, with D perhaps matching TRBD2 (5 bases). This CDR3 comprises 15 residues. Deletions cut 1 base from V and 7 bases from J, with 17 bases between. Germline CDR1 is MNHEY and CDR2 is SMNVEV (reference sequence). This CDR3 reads CASSLFRTGVEEQYF. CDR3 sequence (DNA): TGTGCCAGCAGTTTATTTCGGACCGGGGTCGAGGAGCAGTACTTC.

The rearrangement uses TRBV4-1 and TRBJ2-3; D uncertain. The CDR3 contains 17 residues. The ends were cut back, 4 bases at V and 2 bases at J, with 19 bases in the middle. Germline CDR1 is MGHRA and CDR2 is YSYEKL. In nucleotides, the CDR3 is TGCGCCAGCAGCCTACATCTTATGACTTCTACCACAGATACGCAGTATTTT. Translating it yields CASSLHLMTSTTDTQYF.

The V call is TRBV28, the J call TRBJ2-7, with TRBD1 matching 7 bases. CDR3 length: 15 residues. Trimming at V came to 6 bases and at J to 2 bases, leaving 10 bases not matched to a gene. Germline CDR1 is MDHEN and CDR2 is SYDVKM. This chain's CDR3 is CASSATGTAAYEQYF. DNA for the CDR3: TGTGCCAGCAGCGCGACCGGGACAGCGGCCTACGAGCAGTACTTC.

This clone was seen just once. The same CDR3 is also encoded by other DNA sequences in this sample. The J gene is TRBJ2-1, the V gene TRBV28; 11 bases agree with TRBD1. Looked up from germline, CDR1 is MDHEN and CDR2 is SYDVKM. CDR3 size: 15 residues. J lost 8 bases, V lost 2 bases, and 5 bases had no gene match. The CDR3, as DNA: TGTGCCAGCAGTTTACCGGGACAGGGGGTCGATGAGCAGTTCTTC. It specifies CASSLPGQGVDEQFF.

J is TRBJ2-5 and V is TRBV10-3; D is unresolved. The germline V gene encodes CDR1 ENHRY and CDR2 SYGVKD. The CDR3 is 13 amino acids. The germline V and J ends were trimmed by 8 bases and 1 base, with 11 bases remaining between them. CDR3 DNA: TGTGCCATCTCTAATATCGGCCAAGAGACCCAGTACTTC. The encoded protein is CAISNIGQETQYF.

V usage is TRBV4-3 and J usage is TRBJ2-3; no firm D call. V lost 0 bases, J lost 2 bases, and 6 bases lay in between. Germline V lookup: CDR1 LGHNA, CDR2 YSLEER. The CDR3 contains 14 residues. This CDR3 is CASSQERNTDTQYF. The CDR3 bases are TGCGCCAGCAGCCAAGAAAGGAACACAGATACGCAGTATTTT.

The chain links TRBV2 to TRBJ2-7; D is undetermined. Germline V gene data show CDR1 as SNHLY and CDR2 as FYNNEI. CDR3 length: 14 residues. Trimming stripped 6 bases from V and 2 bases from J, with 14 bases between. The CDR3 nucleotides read TGTGCCAGCAGCAAGGACGGATCTCCCTACGAGCAGTACTTC. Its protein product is CASSKDGSPYEQYF. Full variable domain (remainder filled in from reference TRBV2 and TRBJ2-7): EPEVTQTPSHQVTQMGQEVILRCVPISNHLYFYWYRQILGQKVEFLVSFYNNEISEKSEIFDDQFSVERPDGSNFTLKIRSTKLEDSAMYFCASSKDGSPYEQYFGPGTRLTVT.

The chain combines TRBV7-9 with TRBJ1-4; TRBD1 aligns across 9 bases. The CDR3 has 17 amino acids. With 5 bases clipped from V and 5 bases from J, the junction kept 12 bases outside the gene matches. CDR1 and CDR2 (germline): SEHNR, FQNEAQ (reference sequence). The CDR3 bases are TGTGCCAGCAGCGGCCGAGGACAGGGGCTACGAAATGAAAAACTGTTTTTT. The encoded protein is CASSGRGQGLRNEKLFF.